The 21 T cell receptor beta chains below come from one sample, sequenced in a study of CXCR3-negative and CXCR3-positive naive CD8 T cells. UMI labels and 5' RACE were used to prepare the TRB cDNA libraries. TCRdb reprocessed the 5' RACE reads, with one entry per CDR3 protein and no DNA. In total, the table holds under 75,000 distinct CDR3 sequences. Findings of the study overall: CXCR3-negative naive cells had less hydrophobic TRB CDR3s than did CXCR3-positive naive cells.

These receptors lack a known antigen. The sample comprised naive CXCR3+ CD8+ T cells from blood. Subset: CD45RO-CCR7+CD27+CD95- naive CD8+ T cells expressing CXCR3 (TNR3+). These receptors originate from a human donor in good health. Some clones in this sample may be carry-over from other donors' samples.

The chain is built from TRBV7-9 and TRBJ2-7; no DNA is available, so the TRBD1 call from TCRdb remains unchecked. Germline V CDR1 and CDR2: SEHNR, FQNEAQ (reference sequence). This CDR3 contains 13 residues. CDR3 amino acids: CASSHRADYEQYF. Full variable domain (rest looked up from reference TRBV7-9 and TRBJ2-7): DTGVSQNPRHKITKRGQNVTFRCDPISEHNRLYWYRQTLGQGPEFLTYFQNEAQLEKSRLLSDRFSAERPKGSFSTLEIQRTEQGDSAMYLCASSHRADYEQYFGPGTRLTVT.

The chain links TRBV19 to TRBJ2-7. CDR1 is LNHDA, CDR2 SQIVND, per germline (reference sequence). This CDR3 contains 13 residues. CDR3 sequence: CASSGIPAYEQYF.

This CDR3 is CASSAGLSPYEQYF. The V call is TRBV9, the J call TRBJ2-7; the TRBD1 assignment by TCRdb is unverifiable without DNA. Germline V gene sequence: CDR1 SGDLS, CDR2 YYNGEE. This CDR3 contains 14 residues.

The chain links TRBV28 to TRBJ2-3; TCRdb selects TRBD1, and the lack of DNA leaves this call unchecked. The CDR3 is made up of 14 amino acids. The germline CDR1 and CDR2 sequences are MDHEN and SYDVKM. The CDR3 loop is CASTLLGDTDTQYF.

The chain is built from TRBV4-3 and TRBJ1-2. Germline CDR1 and CDR2: LGHNA and YSLEER. The CDR3 is 16 residues long. The CDR3 here is CASSQDTATSNYGYTF.

The chain is built from TRBV9 and TRBJ1-2; TCRdb designates TRBD1, a call that cannot be tested without DNA. Looked up from germline, CDR1 is SGDLS and CDR2 is YYNGEE. The CDR3 is 16 residues long. The CDR3 is CASSVGLRGGGYGYTF.

CDR3 residues: CASSLRLGSYEQYF. The J gene is TRBJ2-7, the V gene TRBV28. The CDR3 length is 14 residues. Per the germline V gene, CDR1 is MDHEN and CDR2 is SYDVKM.

The CDR3 spells CASSLGGGPYNSPLHF. This chain uses TRBV27 with TRBJ1-6. The germline CDR1 and CDR2 sequences are MNHEY and SMNVEV (reference sequence). The CDR3 has 16 amino acids.

V is TRBV11-3 and J is TRBJ2-7; TCRdb's D call, TRBD1, is unchecked because there is no DNA. The CDR3 is 15 residues long. The germline CDR1 and CDR2 sequences are SGHNT and YENEEA. CDR3 amino acids: CASSPGQGAVDEQYF.

CDR3: CASTLIGDSYNEQFF. The V gene is TRBV12-3 or TRBV12-4, the J gene TRBJ2-1. This CDR3 has 15 amino acids.

V gene TRBV7-2 combines with J gene TRBJ2-3; there is no DNA to check the TCRdb D call of TRBD1. Germline lookup yields CDR1 SGHTA and CDR2 FQGNSA. This CDR3 contains 14 residues. CDR3 protein: CASTSGGASDTQYF. The variable domain in full, with the rest retrieved from reference TRBV7-2 and TRBJ2-3, is GAGVSQSPSNKVTEKGKDVELRCDPISGHTALYWYRQSLGQGLEFLIYFQGNSAPDKSGLPSDRFSAERTGGSVSTLTIQRTQQEDSAVYLCASTSGGASDTQYFGPGTRLTVL.

The V gene is TRBV18, the J gene TRBJ2-7. The germline gives CDR1 KGHSH, CDR2 LQKENI. The CDR3 has 14 amino acids. CDR3: CASSPPTLTYEQYF.

This chain uses TRBV28 with TRBJ2-7; TCRdb lists TRBD1, though no DNA is available to test this call. This CDR3 has 16 amino acids. Germline V gene data show CDR1 as MDHEN and CDR2 as SYDVKM. The CDR3 reads CASRPLGQGASYEQYF. Based on the CDR3 plus reference TRBV28 and TRBJ2-7, the full variable domain is DVKVTQSSRYLVKRTGEKVFLECVQDMDHENMFWYRQDPGLGLRLIYFSYDVKMKEKGDIPEGYSVSREKKERFSLILESASTNQTSMYLCASRPLGQGASYEQYFGPGTRLTVT.

The chain uses TRBV9 and TRBJ2-5; the D call of TRBD2 rests on TCRdb alone, since no DNA is present to check it. Germline values: CDR1 SGDLS, CDR2 YYNGEE. The CDR3 totals 17 residues. The CDR3: CASSVAGLVKGGETQYF.

The V call is TRBV6-2 or TRBV6-3, the J call TRBJ2-2. The length of the CDR3 is 16 residues. CDR1 is MNHEY, CDR2 SVGEGT, per germline. This CDR3 reads CASSYSKDGNTGELFF.

V gene TRBV12-3 or TRBV12-4 combines with J gene TRBJ2-5; TCRdb picks TRBD1, but there is no DNA to check that call. The length of the CDR3 is 15 residues. CDR3 protein: CASSPVAWGEETQYF.

J is TRBJ2-3 and V is TRBV4-3; without DNA, the TCRdb call of TRBD1 cannot be checked. Germline values: CDR1 LGHNA, CDR2 YSLEER. The CDR3 spans 17 residues. This chain's CDR3 is CASSQEPGQRITDTQYF.

The chain is built from TRBV6-5 and TRBJ1-1; TCRdb proposes TRBD1, but this gene call is untestable without DNA. From germline, CDR1 is MNHEY and CDR2 SVGAGI. CDR3 length equals 15 residues. This CDR3 is CASSVGGMKVTEAFF.

The chain has TRBV13 and TRBJ1-2; TCRdb lists TRBD1, though no DNA is available to test this call. The CDR3 is 13 amino acids. Germline CDR1 reads PRHDT; CDR2 reads FYEKMQ (reference sequence). The CDR3 is CASGRGEIDGYTF.

The chain uses TRBV9 and TRBJ1-5. CDR1 SGDLS and CDR2 YYNGEE come from the germline V gene. This CDR3 contains 13 residues. Here the CDR3 reads CASSVGRDQPQHF.

The chain carries TRBV15 and TRBJ2-5; the D call of TRBD2 rests on TCRdb alone, since no DNA is present to check it. The CDR3 is 16 amino acids. Germline V gene lookup returns CDR1 LNHNV and CDR2 YYDKDF (reference sequence). The CDR3: CATSRETSGAWKTQYF.